The clone carrying this TCR beta chain occurred many times. The antigen is not known. The sample originates from a study of Graves' ophthalmopathy and Graves' hyperthyroidism. Study at large: Peripheral blood sampling occurred at initial diagnosis, before any treatment. Broader study findings: Using a 13-signature model, the authors split ophthalmopathy from stable hyperthyroidism, with about 88% sensitivity and 75% to 82% specificity.

Hyperthyroidism cases were recent diagnoses of under 2 months' duration in people aged 18 to 65. Exclusion criteria comprised other autoimmune diseases, uncontrolled infections, pregnancy or lactation in patients. With 8 bases removed from V and 1 base from J, the gap between germline ends came to 8 bases. Germline V gene data show CDR1 as MDHEN and CDR2 as SYDVKM. The CDR3 loop spans 12 amino acids. Amplification from RNA transcripts yielded the TCR beta CDR3 regions. RT-PCR was first run with HTBI primers, then multiplex PCR in a second round. One entry per CDR3 protein results from TCRdb running MiXCR on the multiplex PCR reads. The profile covers roughly 380,000 distinct CDR3 sequences, with 15% appearing a single time and about 7% taken by the ten largest.

This receptor was taken from a woman between 18 and 29 years old with stable Graves' hyperthyroidism. Sequencing input: peripheral blood. This chain uses TRBV28 with TRBJ1-2; D gene ambiguous. The CDR3 is CASWGGNYGYTF. For the CDR3, the DNA is TGTGCCAGCTGGGGAGGTAACTATGGCTACACCTTC.